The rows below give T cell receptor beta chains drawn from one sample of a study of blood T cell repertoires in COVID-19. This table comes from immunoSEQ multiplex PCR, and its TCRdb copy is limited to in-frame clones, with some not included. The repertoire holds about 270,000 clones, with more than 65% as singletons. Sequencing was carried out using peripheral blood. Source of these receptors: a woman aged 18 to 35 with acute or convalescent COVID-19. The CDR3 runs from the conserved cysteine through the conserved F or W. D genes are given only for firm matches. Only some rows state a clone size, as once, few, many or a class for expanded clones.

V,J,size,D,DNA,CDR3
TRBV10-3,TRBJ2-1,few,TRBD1,TGTGCCATCAGCTCGGACAGGGGGGTCCACAATGAGCAGTTCTTC,CAISSDRGVHNEQFF
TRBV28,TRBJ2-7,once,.,TGTGCCAGCAGTCTACCCGGGACACGGGCCTACGAGCAGTACTTC,CASSLPGTRAYEQYF
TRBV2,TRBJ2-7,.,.,TGTGCCATAACCCGGGAGCGGACTGGGGAGCAGTACTTC,CAITRERTGEQYF
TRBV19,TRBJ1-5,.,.,TGTGCCAGTAGTATTCGACAGGACCACCCTAGTCAGCCCCAGCATTTT,CASSIRQDHPSQPQHF
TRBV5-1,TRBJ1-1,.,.,TGCGCCAGCAGCTTCGACAGGAACACTGAAGCTTTCTTT,CASSFDRNTEAFF
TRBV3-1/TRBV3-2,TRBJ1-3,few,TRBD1,TGTGCCAGCAGCCGGACAGGGGGTGTAAACACCATATATTTT,CASSRTGGVNTIYF
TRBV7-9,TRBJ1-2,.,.,TGTGCCAGCAGTCCTCCCATCGAGTTTAACTATGGCTACACCTTC,CASSPPIEFNYGYTF
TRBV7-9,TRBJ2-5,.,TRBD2,TGTGCCAGCAGCTTAATAGGGGCACTAGCGGGAGCAGAGACCCAGTACTTC,CASSLIGALAGAETQYF
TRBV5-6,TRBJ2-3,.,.,TGTGCCAGCAGCTTGGTCGCGGGGTACACAGATACGCAGTATTTT,CASSLVAGYTDTQYF
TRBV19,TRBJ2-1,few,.,TGTGCCAGTAGTATCCGCGCACACAATGAGCAGTTCTTC,CASSIRAHNEQFF
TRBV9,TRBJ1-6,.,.,TGTGCCAGCAGCCCTGGGGGGGGCATGGGGTCACCCCTCCACTTT,CASSPGGGMGSPLHF
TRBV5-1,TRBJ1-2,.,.,TGCGCCAGCAGCTTGGCGGCAGGCGAGGGCTACACCTTC,CASSLAAGEGYTF
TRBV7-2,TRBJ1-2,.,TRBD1,TGTGCCAGCAGCCCGGGACAGAGCCGCTTCTATGGCTACACCTTC,CASSPGQSRFYGYTF
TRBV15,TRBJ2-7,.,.,TGTGCCACCAGCAGAGATTACTGGGATGGACACCCCTACGAGCAGTACTTC,CATSRDYWDGHPYEQYF
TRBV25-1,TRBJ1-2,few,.,TGTGCCAGCAGTGAGAGGACAGCTACTAACTATGGCTACACCTTC,CASSERTATNYGYTF
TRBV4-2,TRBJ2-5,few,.,TGTGCCAGCAGCCGAGCTAGCGAGGCTCAAGAGACCCAGTACTTC,CASSRASEAQETQYF
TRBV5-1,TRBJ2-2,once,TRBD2,TGCGCCAGCAGCCCGTCGATTGTCGGGAGGTCCGGGGAGCTGTTTTTT,CASSPSIVGRSGELFF
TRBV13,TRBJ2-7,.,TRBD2,TGTGCCAGCAGCTTACTCGGGGGGAGCCACTACGAGCAGTACTTC,CASSLLGGSHYEQYF
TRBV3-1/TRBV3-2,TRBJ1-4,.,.,TGTGCCAGCAGCCACGGCCGGGGTGAAAAACTGTTTTTT,CASSHGRGEKLFF
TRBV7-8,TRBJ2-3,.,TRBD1,TGTGCCAGCAGCTCCAGACAGGGGGCTAGGGATACGCAGTATTTT,CASSSRQGARDTQYF
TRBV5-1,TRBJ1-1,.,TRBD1,TGCGCCAGCAGCACCCAAACAGGGGCGGCCCTTGAAGCTTTCTTT,CASSTQTGAALEAFF
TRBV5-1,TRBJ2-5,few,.,TGCGCCAGCAGCTTAACGTCCACGGGGGAGACCCAGTACTTC,CASSLTSTGETQYF
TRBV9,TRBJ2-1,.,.,TGTGCCAGCAGCGTAGGGGGAGACACATACAATGAGCAGTTCTTC,CASSVGGDTYNEQFF
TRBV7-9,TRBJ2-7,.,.,TGTGCCAGCAGCCATACAGGGATCTACGAGCAGTACTTC,CASSHTGIYEQYF
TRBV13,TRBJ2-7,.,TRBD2,TGTGCCAGCAGCTTTTCGGAACAGCGGGAGGGAGGTTACGAGCAGTACTTC,CASSFSEQREGGYEQYF
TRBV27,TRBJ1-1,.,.,TGTGCCAGCGTTTCAGGGCCTGGCGGCGGCACTGAAGCTTTCTTT,CASVSGPGGGTEAFF
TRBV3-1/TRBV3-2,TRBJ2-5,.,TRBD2,TGTGCCAGCAGCTACCCGACTAGCGGGAGGGGTAAAGAGACCCAGTACTTC,CASSYPTSGRGKETQYF
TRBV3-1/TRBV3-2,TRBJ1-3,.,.,TGTGCCAGCAGCCTATGGTCAGATGGAAACACCATATATTTT,CASSLWSDGNTIYF
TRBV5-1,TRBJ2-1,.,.,TGCGCCAGCAGCACATTCAACAATGAGCAGTTCTTC,CASSTFNNEQFF
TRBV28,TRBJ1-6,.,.,TGTGCCAGCAGTTTATACGACAGGTTAAATTCACCCCTCCACTTT,CASSLYDRLNSPLHF
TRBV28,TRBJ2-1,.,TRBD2,TGTGCCAGCAGTTCTTTAGGACTAGCGGGAGGGGGGCGCTACGTTGAGCAGTTCTTC,CASSSLGLAGGGRYVEQFF
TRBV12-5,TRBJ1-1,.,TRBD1,TGTGCTAGTGCCCCGGACAGGGATCCTGAAGCTTTCTTT,CASAPDRDPEAFF
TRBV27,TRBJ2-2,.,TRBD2,TGTGCCAGCAGTTTAGGTCCCCCCCCACTACTAGCGGATAACACCGGGGAGCTGTTTTTT,CASSLGPPPLLADNTGELFF
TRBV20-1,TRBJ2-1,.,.,TGCAGTGCTAGTGGTCTTCGTGAGCAGTTCTTC,CSASGLREQFF
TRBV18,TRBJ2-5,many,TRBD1,TGTGCCAGCTCACTTTTCCGGGACAGGGAAGGCGAGACCCAGTACTTC,CASSLFRDREGETQYF
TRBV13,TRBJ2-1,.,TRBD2,TGTGCCAGCAGCGTAACAAGACTAGCGTTTAGGGTCTTCTTC,CASSVTRLAFRVFF
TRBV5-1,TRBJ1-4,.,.,TGCGCCAGCAGAGCAGGGTGGGTCAACTGGGATGAAAAACTGTTTTTT,CASRAGWVNWDEKLFF
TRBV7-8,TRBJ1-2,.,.,TGTGCCAGCAGCTTTCCTGGGGCGCTGAGCTATGGCTACACCTTC,CASSFPGALSYGYTF